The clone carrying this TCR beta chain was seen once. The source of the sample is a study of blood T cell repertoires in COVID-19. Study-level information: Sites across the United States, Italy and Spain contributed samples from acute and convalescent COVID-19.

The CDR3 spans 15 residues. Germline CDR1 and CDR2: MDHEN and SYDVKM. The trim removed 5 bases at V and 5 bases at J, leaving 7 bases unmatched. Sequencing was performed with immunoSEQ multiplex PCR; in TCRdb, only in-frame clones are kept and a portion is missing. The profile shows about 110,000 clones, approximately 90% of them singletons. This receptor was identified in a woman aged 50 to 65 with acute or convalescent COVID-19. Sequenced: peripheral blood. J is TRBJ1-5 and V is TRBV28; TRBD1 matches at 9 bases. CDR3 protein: CASSPGTGPYQPQHF. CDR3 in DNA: TGTGCCAGCAGTCCCGGGACAGGGCCGTATCAGCCCCAGCATTTT. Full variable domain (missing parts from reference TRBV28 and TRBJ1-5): DVKVTQSSRYLVKRTGEKVFLECVQDMDHENMFWYRQDPGLGLRLIYFSYDVKMKEKGDIPEGYSVSREKKERFSLILESASTNQTSMYLCASSPGTGPYQPQHFGDGTRLSIL.